The next 25 T cell receptor beta chains were all read from a single sample in a study of T cells in Graves' hyperthyroidism and ophthalmopathy. RNA transcripts were the template for amplifying TCR beta CDR3 regions. In the first-round RT-PCR of the TCR CDR3, the HTBI primer set was used. Using its own MiXCR run on the multiplex PCR reads, TCRdb lists one record per CDR3 protein. The sample contains under 400,000 distinct CDR3 sequences, about 15% of which appear only once. Sequenced: blood. The receptor source for this set is a woman aged 18-29 years with Graves' hyperthyroidism that later progressed to Graves' ophthalmopathy.

This clonotype has ten or more counts. The chain uses TRBV6-2 or TRBV6-3 and TRBJ2-2; D gene unclear. V dropped 7 bases and J dropped 5 bases, with 20 bases sitting between them. Per germline, CDR1 MNHEY and CDR2 SVGEGT. This CDR3 has 16 residues. The CDR3 is CASTDQEDGGTGELFF. DNA of the CDR3: TGTGCCAGCACCGACCAGGAAGACGGTGGGACCGGGGAGCTGTTTTTT.

This clonotype occurred many times. In nucleotides, the CDR3 is TGTGCCATCAGTGGTCAGGGGAACTATGGCTACACCTTC. Amino acid sequence: CAISGQGNYGYTF. V gene TRBV10-3 combines with J gene TRBJ1-2; possible D gene TRBD1, 6 bases. This CDR3 contains 13 residues. The germline V gene has CDR1 ENHRY and CDR2 SYGVKD. V shed 4 bases and J shed 2 bases, with 8 bases lying between them.

There are a few counts of this clonotype. The gene calls are TRBV25-1 and TRBJ1-6; TRBD1 matches at 11 bases. The CDR3 has 15 residues. Germline CDR1 reads MGHDK; CDR2 reads SYGVNS. Trimming cost V 2 bases and J 10 bases; bases outside gene matches: 4. DNA of the CDR3: TGTGCCAGCAGTGAAAAGGACAGGGGGCTGTCACCCCTCCACTTT. The encoded protein is CASSEKDRGLSPLHF.

This clonotype was found a few times. With a much larger clone just one base away, this may be a read error. The V call is TRBV20-1, the J call TRBJ2-5, with 7 positions matching TRBD1. V shed 2 bases and J 10 bases; nucleotides not matched to a gene: 13. The CDR3 has 14 amino acids. From germline, CDR1 is DFQATT and CDR2 SNEGSKA (reference sequence). The CDR3 nucleotides are TGCAGTGCTAGATCACAGGGGCCCCCCTCCATCCAGTACTTC. Translating gives CSARSQGPPSIQYF.

This clonotype came up a few times. V usage is TRBV28 and J usage is TRBJ2-5; D possibly corresponds to TRBD2 (6 bases). This CDR3 is 13 amino acids long. The V end was cut by 7 bases, the J end by 1 base, with 10 bases between. Germline V lookup: CDR1 MDHEN, CDR2 SYDVKM. The CDR3 protein is CASNAGLQETQYF. CDR3 DNA sequence: TGTGCCAGCAATGCGGGACTCCAAGAGACCCAGTACTTC.

The chain uses TRBV9 and TRBJ1-6; no clear D gene. V dropped 4 bases and J dropped 0 bases, with 14 bases sitting between them. In germline, CDR1 is SGDLS, CDR2 YYNGEE. This CDR3 region has 17 residues. In nucleotides, the CDR3 is TGTGCCAGCAGCAGACGAAGAGTCTCCTCCTATAATTCACCCCTCCACTTT. It encodes CASSRRRVSSYNSPLHF.

This clonotype was counted only a few times. One base away lies a much larger clone, so this may be a sequencing read error. The chain couples TRBV3-1 to TRBJ1-1, with D hard to call. V lost 3 bases and J lost 7, with 9 bases in between. The CDR3 spans 12 residues. Looked up from germline, CDR1 is LGHDT and CDR2 is YNNKEL (reference sequence). The CDR3 nucleotides are TGTGCCAGCAGCCATTACAAGGGTGAAGCTTTCTTT. Translating it yields CASSHYKGEAFF.

V is TRBV4-1 and J is TRBJ1-1; D perhaps matches TRBD1 (5 bases). Trimming stripped 1 base from V and 1 base from J, with 7 bases between. The CDR3 is 14 residues long. CDR1 is MGHRA and CDR2 is YSYEKL in the germline V gene. The CDR3 loop reads CASSQGGGNTEAFF. The DNA for the CDR3 is TGCGCCAGCAGCCAAGGGGGGGGGAACACTGAAGCTTTCTTT.

There are many counts of this clonotype. This rearrangement joins TRBV12-3 or TRBV12-4 to TRBJ2-7; D unclear. This CDR3 spans 12 amino acids. The V end lost 5 bases, the J end lost 4 bases, and 9 bases lay between the germline ends. CDR3 sequence reads: CASSPTHYEQYF. The CDR3 DNA reads TGTGCCAGCAGTCCAACTCATTACGAGCAGTACTTC.

This clonotype was detected many times. The gene calls are TRBV20-1 and TRBJ2-7; 9 bases align to TRBD1. Germline V gene lookup returns CDR1 DFQATT and CDR2 SNEGSKA (reference sequence). The CDR3 contains 13 residues. V shed 3 bases, J shed 0 bases, and the junction held 0 bases outside the gene matches. The CDR3 DNA is TGCAGTGCTAGGACAGGGGGCTCCTACGAGCAGTACTTC. Translating it yields CSARTGGSYEQYF.

This clonotype came up many times. The V gene is TRBV12-3 or TRBV12-4, the J gene TRBJ2-3; TRBD2 aligns across 8 bases. The junction had 3 bases not matched to a gene; V was cut back by 6 bases and J by 1 base. This CDR3 region has 14 residues. The CDR3 nucleotides read TGTGCCAGCAGCTCAGCGGGAGGCACAGATACGCAGTATTTT. Amino acids: CASSSAGGTDTQYF.

This clonotype occurred many times. The CDR3 loop reads CASSPRDHYNEQFF. In DNA, the CDR3 is TGTGCCAGCAGCCCTCGTGACCATTACAATGAGCAGTTCTTC. This rearrangement joins TRBV3-1 to TRBJ2-1; D remains unclear. This CDR3 region has 14 residues. The V gene lost 4 bases and the J gene lost 4 bases, with 11 bases spanning the gap. Germline V lookup: CDR1 LGHDT, CDR2 YNNKEL (reference sequence).

In this sample, this clonotype turned up many times. The gene calls are TRBV20-1 and TRBJ2-1; 10 bases are a match to TRBD2. The CDR3 consists of 14 residues. Germline V gives CDR1 DFQATT, CDR2 SNEGSKA (reference sequence). Losses at the gene ends were 5 bases for V and 7 bases for J; bases not matched to a gene: 8. This CDR3 is CSASKSGRGNEQFF. CDR3 sequence (DNA): TGCAGTGCTTCGAAGAGCGGGAGGGGGAATGAGCAGTTCTTC.

In DNA form, the CDR3 reads TGTGCCAGTAGTATGCTAACAGCCCCCAGCTCCTACAATGAGCAGTTCTTC. As protein: CASSMLTAPSSYNEQFF. The V gene is TRBV19, the J gene TRBJ2-1; D unclear. CDR3 size: 17 residues. Trimming took 3 bases from V and 0 from J, leaving 15 bases between them. Germline-derived CDR1 and CDR2 are LNHDA and SQIVND (reference sequence).

This clonotype was counted ten times or more. The chain links TRBV28 to TRBJ2-7; possibly TRBD2 for D (6 bases). Germline CDR1 is MDHEN and CDR2 is SYDVKM. Trimming shortened V by 3 bases and J by 3 bases, and 21 bases separated the two germline ends. The CDR3 covers 17 residues. CDR3 DNA: TGTGCCAGCAGTTTGCAAGATTGGACTACCGGACACTACGAGCAGTACTTC. Encoded protein: CASSLQDWTTGHYEQYF.

Many counts were recorded for this clonotype. The junction and the germline gene differ at one end; a read error may be behind it. The chain links TRBV27 to TRBJ1-6; TRBD1 matches 7 bases. Germline V gives CDR1 MNHEY, CDR2 SMNVEV (reference sequence). The CDR3 is 18 residues long. The DNA for the CDR3 is TGTGCCAGCAGTTTATGGGGCTCAGGGGGGTCCTTTAATTCACCCCTCCACTTT. Amino acid sequence: CASSLWGSGGSFNSPLHF.

The table lists this clonotype with many counts. V is TRBV12-3 or TRBV12-4 and J is TRBJ2-1, with a possible D match to TRBD2 (6 bases). V was pared by 7 bases and J by 3 bases, with 16 bases between. The CDR3 loop spans 15 amino acids. The CDR3 region is CASTPAGRYYNEQFF. CDR3 sequence (DNA): TGTGCCAGCACCCCTGCGGGGAGATACTACAATGAGCAGTTCTTC.

This clonotype came up many times. The V call is TRBV20-1, the J call TRBJ2-3; 8 bases line up with TRBD2. This CDR3 has 14 amino acids. Germline CDR1 is DFQATT and CDR2 is SNEGSKA (reference sequence). Trimming at V came to 3 bases and at J to 1 base, leaving 3 bases not matched to a gene. The chain's CDR3 is CSARGLVGTDTQYF. The CDR3 nucleotides are TGCAGTGCTAGGGGACTAGTCGGCACAGATACGCAGTATTTT.

The chain recombines TRBV27 with TRBJ2-3; 11 nucleotides match TRBD2. Germline loops: CDR1 MNHEY, CDR2 SMNVEV (reference sequence). CDR3 length equals 19 residues. The V segment lost 5 bases and the J segment 0 bases; nucleotides outside the gene matches: 13. The CDR3 region is CASSPGGIAGGPSTDTQYF. The DNA of the CDR3 is TGTGCCAGCAGTCCCGGAGGGATAGCGGGAGGGCCTAGCACAGATACGCAGTATTTT.

This clonotype was seen just once. The rearrangement uses TRBV15 and TRBJ2-1; 7 nucleotides line up with TRBD1. Trimming cost V 0 bases and J 7 bases; bases outside gene matches: 15. Germline V lookup: CDR1 LNHNV, CDR2 YYDKDF (reference sequence). This CDR3 is built from 18 residues. As DNA, the CDR3 is TGTGCCACCAGCAGAGATGACAGGGATATCGTAGGTGGGAATGAGCAGTTCTTC. This encodes CATSRDDRDIVGGNEQFF.

This clonotype was counted ten times or more. The V and J genes are TRBV28 and TRBJ2-1; 9 nucleotides align to TRBD1. There are 15 residues in the CDR3. V lost 7 bases to trimming and J lost 4 bases; unmatched junction nucleotides: 8. Germline V gene lookup returns CDR1 MDHEN and CDR2 SYDVKM. The CDR3 protein is CASKPGQGVYNEQFF. The CDR3 region has the DNA TGTGCCAGCAAACCGGGACAGGGAGTATACAATGAGCAGTTCTTC.

The chain carries TRBV14 and TRBJ2-3, with 7 nucleotides matching TRBD2. V shed 0 bases, J shed 0 bases, and the junction held 3 bases outside the gene matches. This CDR3 has 16 residues. Germline loops: CDR1 SGHDN, CDR2 FVKESK. The CDR3 DNA follows: TGTGCCAGCAGCCAAGAACCTAGCGGTAGCACAGATACGCAGTATTTT. Amino acids: CASSQEPSGSTDTQYF.

Many counts were recorded for this clonotype. The chain links TRBV5-5 to TRBJ2-3; 7 nucleotides line up with TRBD2. Germline-derived CDR1 and CDR2 are SGHKS and YYEKEE (reference sequence). V lost 2 bases to trimming and J lost 2 bases; unmatched junction nucleotides: 11. CDR3 size: 17 residues. This chain's CDR3 is CASSLNPRDYITDTQYF. The CDR3 DNA reads as TGTGCCAGCAGCTTAAACCCCCGGGACTACATCACAGATACGCAGTATTTT.

The sample holds many counts of this clonotype. The rearrangement uses TRBV7-8 and TRBJ2-5; D uncertain. The V and J ends lost 2 bases and 5 bases respectively, with 15 bases between them. Germline-derived CDR1 and CDR2 are SGHVS and FQNEAQ. The CDR3 sequence is 15 residues long. CDR3 bases: TGTGCCAGCAGCTTACCCCTAGGGCACGGGGAGACCCAGTACTTC. It encodes CASSLPLGHGETQYF.

This clonotype turned up a few times. Since a much larger clone is just one base distant, this may be a read error. The chain employs TRBV6-2 or TRBV6-3 and TRBJ2-1; D is possibly TRBD2 (6 bases). Germline values: CDR1 MNHEY, CDR2 SVGEGT. V lost 8 bases to trimming and J lost 7 bases, with 9 bases between them. The CDR3 runs 11 residues. In DNA, the CDR3 is TGTGCCAGCGCACGGGGGAATGAGCAGTTCTTC. Translation gives CASARGNEQFF.